This T cell receptor beta chain came from a study of CD4 T cells in relation to SARS-CoV-2 and coronaviruses. Study overall: PBMCs were cultured with antigen for around nine days before TCR beta sequencing.

Unexposed donor CD4+ T cells date from about 2011-2018, before the COVID-19 pandemic. Isolation of CD4+ T cells took place after around eleven days in culture. Unexposed-donor CD4+ T cells were probed with SARS-CoV-2 S/N and four cold-coronavirus spikes, cells permitting. In this sample, this clone turned up once. Its matching antigen is unknown. The CDR3 loop spans 16 amino acids. Trimming cost V 2 bases and J 0 bases; bases outside gene matches: 6. From germline, CDR1 is MGHRA and CDR2 YSYEKL. The data were produced by immunoSEQ multiplex PCR, yet TCRdb's version contains in-frame clones alone and is incomplete. The sample holds about 20,000 clones, around 66% seen once.

The V call is TRBV4-1, the J call TRBJ2-7; 8 bases match TRBD1. The specimen sequenced was CD4+ T cells from PBMCs, cultured in vitro. This sequence was found in a human donor in good health. The CDR3 sequence: CASSQSGQGLSYEQYF. In DNA, the CDR3 is TGCGCCAGCAGCCAATCCGGACAGGGTCTCTCCTACGAGCAGTACTTC.